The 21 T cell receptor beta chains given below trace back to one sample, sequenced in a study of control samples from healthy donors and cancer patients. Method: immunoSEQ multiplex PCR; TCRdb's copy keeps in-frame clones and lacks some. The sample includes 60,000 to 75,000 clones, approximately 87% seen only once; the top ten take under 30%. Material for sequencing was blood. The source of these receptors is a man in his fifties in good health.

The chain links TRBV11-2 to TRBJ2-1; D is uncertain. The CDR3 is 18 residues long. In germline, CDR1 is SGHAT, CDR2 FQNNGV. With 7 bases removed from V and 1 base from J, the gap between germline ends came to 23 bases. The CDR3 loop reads CASTPRLVGSNSYNEQFF. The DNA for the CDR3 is TGTGCCAGCACCCCCCGGTTGGTGGGGTCAAATTCCTACAATGAGCAGTTCTTC.

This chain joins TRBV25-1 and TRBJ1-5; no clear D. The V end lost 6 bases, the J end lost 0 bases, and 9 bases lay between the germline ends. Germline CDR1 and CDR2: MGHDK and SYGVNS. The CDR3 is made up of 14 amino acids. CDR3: CASSLKGSNQPQHF. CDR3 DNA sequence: TGTGCCAGCAGCCTTAAGGGTAGCAATCAGCCCCAGCATTTT.

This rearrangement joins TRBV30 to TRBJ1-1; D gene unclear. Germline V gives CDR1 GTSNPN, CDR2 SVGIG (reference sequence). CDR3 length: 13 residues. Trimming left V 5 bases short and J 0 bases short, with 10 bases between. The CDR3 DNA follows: TGTGCCTGGTGTTTAGCCATGAACACTGAAGCTTTCTTT. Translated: CAWCLAMNTEAFF. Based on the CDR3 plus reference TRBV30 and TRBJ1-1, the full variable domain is SQTIHQWPATLVQPVGSPLSLECTVEGTSNPNLYWYRQAAGRGLQLLFYSVGIGQISSEVPQNLSASRPQDRQFILSSKKLLLSDSGFYLCAWCLAMNTEAFFGQGTRLTVV.

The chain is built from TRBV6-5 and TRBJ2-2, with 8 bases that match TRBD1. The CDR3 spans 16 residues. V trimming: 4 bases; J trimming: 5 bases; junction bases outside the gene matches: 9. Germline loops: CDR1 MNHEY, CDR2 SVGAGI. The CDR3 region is CASSSLIRGRTGELFF. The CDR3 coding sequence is TGTGCCAGCAGTTCTCTCATCAGGGGGCGAACCGGGGAGCTGTTTTTT.

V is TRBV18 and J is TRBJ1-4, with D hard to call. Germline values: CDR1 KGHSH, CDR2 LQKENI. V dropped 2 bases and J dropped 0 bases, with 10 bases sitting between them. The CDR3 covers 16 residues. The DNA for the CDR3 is TGTGCCAGCTCACCAGCTAGGACTGCAACTAATGAAAAACTGTTTTTT. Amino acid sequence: CASSPARTATNEKLFF.

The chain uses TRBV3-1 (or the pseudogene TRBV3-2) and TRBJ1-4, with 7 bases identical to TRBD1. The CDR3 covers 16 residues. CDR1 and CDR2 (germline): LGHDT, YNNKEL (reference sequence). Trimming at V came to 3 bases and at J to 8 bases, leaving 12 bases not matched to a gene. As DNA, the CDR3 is TGTGCCAGCAGCCACGGAGACAGGGAACGGAGAGAAAAACTGTTTTTT. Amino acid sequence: CASSHGDRERREKLFF.

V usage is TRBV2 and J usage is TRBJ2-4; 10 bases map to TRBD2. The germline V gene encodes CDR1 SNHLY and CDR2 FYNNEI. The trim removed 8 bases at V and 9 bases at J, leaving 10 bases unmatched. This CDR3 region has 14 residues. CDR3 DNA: TGTGCCAGCGGACCTAGCGGGAGTTTCGTCATTCAGTACTTC. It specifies CASGPSGSFVIQYF.

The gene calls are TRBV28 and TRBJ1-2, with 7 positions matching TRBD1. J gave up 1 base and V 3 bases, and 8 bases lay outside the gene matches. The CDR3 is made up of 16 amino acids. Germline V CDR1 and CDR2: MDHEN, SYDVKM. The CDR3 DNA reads TGTGCCAGCAGTTTTGGGGACAGAACTAATAACTATGGCTACACCTTC. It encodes CASSFGDRTNNYGYTF.

CDR3 coding DNA: TGTGCCAGCAGTGCAGGGACTAGCGGGAGTGTAGATACGCAGTATTTT. It specifies CASSAGTSGSVDTQYF. The chain recombines TRBV28 with TRBJ2-3; TRBD2 matches at 14 bases. The V segment lost 5 bases and the J segment 5 bases; nucleotides outside the gene matches: 6. This CDR3 spans 16 amino acids. Germline loops: CDR1 MDHEN, CDR2 SYDVKM. The whole variable domain, remainder taken from reference TRBV28 and TRBJ2-3, is DVKVTQSSRYLVKRTGEKVFLECVQDMDHENMFWYRQDPGLGLRLIYFSYDVKMKEKGDIPEGYSVSREKKERFSLILESASTNQTSMYLCASSAGTSGSVDTQYFGPGTRLTVL.

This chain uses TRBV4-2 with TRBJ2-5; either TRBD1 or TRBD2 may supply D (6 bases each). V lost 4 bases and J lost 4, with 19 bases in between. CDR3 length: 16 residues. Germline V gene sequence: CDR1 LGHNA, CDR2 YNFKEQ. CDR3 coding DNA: TGTGCCAGCAGCCGTCCGGGCGCGGAGGGGGGAGAGACCCAGTACTTC. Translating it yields CASSRPGAEGGETQYF.

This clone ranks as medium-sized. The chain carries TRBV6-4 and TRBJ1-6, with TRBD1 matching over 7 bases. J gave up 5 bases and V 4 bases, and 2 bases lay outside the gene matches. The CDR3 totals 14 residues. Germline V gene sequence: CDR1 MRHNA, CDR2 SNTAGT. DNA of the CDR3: TGTGCCAGCAGTGCCGGGACAGATAATTCACCCCTCCACTTT. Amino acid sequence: CASSAGTDNSPLHF.

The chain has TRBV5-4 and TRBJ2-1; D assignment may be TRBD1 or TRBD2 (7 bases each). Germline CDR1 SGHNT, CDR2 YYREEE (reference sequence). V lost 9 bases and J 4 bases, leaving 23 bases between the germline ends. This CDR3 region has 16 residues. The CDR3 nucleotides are TGTGCCACGACGATGAGGGGGCTAGCGGTTTACAATGAGCAGTTCTTC. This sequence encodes CATTMRGLAVYNEQFF.

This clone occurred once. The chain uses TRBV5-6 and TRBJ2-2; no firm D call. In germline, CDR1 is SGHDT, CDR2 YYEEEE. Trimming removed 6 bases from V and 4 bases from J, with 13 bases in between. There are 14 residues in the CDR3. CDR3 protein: CASKLGVVTGELFF. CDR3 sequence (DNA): TGTGCCAGCAAACTTGGGGTGGTCACCGGGGAGCTGTTTTTT.

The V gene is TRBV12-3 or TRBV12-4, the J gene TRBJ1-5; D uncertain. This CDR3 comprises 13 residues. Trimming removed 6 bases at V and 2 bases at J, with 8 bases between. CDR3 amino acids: CASRMDGNQPQHF. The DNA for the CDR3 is TGTGCCAGCAGAATGGACGGCAATCAGCCCCAGCATTTT.

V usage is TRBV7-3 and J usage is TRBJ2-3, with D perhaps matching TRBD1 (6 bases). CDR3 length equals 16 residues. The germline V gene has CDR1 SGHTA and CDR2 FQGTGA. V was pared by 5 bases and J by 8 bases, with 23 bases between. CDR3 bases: TGTGCCAGCAGCCCCAGAGGGGGAGTCTCTGCTCTTACGCAGTATTTT. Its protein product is CASSPRGGVSALTQYF.

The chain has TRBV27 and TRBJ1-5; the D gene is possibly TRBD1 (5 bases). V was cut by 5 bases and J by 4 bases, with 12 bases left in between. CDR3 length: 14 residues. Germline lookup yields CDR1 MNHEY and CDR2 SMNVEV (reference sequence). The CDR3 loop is CASSPTRQNQPQHF. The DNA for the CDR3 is TGTGCCAGCAGTCCAACCAGACAGAATCAGCCCCAGCATTTT.

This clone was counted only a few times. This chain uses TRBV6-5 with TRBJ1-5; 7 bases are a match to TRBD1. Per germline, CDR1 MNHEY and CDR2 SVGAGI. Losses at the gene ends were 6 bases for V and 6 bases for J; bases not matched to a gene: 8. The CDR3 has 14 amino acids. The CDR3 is CASSRGQAFQPQHF. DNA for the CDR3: TGTGCCAGCAGCCGTGGACAGGCTTTTCAGCCCCAGCATTTT.

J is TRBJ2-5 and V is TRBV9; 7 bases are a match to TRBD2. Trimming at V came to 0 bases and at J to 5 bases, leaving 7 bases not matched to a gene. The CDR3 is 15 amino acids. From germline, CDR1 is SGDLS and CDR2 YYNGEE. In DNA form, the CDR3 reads TGTGCCAGCAGCGTAGGTGCGGGGGATGGTGAGACCCAGTACTTC. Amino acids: CASSVGAGDGETQYF.

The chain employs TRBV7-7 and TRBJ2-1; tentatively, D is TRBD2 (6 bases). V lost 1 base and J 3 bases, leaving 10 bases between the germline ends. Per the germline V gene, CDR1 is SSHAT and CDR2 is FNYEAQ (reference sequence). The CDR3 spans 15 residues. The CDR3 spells CASSLDGGNYNEQFF. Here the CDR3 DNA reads TGTGCCAGCAGCTTAGACGGGGGAAACTACAATGAGCAGTTCTTC.

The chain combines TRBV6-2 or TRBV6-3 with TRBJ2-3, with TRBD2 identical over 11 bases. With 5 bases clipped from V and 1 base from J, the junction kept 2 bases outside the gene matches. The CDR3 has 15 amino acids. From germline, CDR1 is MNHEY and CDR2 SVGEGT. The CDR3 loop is CASSLLAGGTDTQYF. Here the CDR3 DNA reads TGTGCCAGCAGTCTACTAGCGGGGGGCACAGATACGCAGTATTTT.

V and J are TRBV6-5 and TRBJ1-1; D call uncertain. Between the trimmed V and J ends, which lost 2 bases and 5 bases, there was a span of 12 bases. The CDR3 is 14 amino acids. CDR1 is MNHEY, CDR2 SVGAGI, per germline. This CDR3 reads CASSYPEGGTEAFF. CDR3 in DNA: TGTGCCAGCAGTTACCCCGAAGGTGGGACTGAAGCTTTCTTT.